This is a list of T cell receptor beta chains from one sample in a study of cytomegalovirus exposure and HLA in healthy donors. The protocol was immunoSEQ multiplex PCR, while the TCRdb copy is restricted to in-frame clones and leaves out a portion. The sample carries about 130,000 clones, 85% to 90% recorded once. Sample: PBMCs. The source is a woman between 18 and 30 years old in good health and CMV-seronegative. The conserved cysteine and the conserved F or W are not part of the CDR3 here.

TRBV5-1 | ASSLSTRTGLRDTIY
TRBV2 | ASSDDGDGNQPQH
TRBV7-9 | ASSLAGGTGSGNQPQH
TRBV10-3 | AIRTDRGLYGYT
TRBV11-1 | ASSLALGTPPGSPLH
TRBV7-3 | ASSFTLAGIGELF
TRBV6-6 | ASSYMGQGISGELF
TRBV4-1 | ASSQDGATGNTIY
TRBV5-1 | ASSLSSGGNSYNEQF
TRBV5-1 | ASTSGGADTQY
TRBV27 | ASSHRGPRQPQH
TRBV5-1 | ASQWAGGGNTEAF
TRBV5-1 | ASSVGSSYNEQF
TRBV9 | ASSGPGTGGYNEQF
TRBV5-7 | ANSPDTSSYEQY
TRBV6-5 | ASSWATPGYEQF
TRBV9 | ASSTYQGTGIVSTEAF
TRBV4-1 | ASSSGGMGQPQH
TRBV10-1 | ASSDPSGLEQY
TRBV11-3 | ASSSLDSTKNEQF
TRBV7-7 | ASSLAASSEQF
TRBV2 | ASTPRQGNGYT
TRBV5-1 | ASSFETGVGSSPVVSSDTEAF
TRBV7-2 | ASSSQENTEAF
TRBV5-5 | ASTPGGTSGDNEQF
TRBV4-2 | ASSQDSSGGAVDTQY
TRBV28 | ASSTGTNYGYT
TRBV4-1 | ASSQDPSGGGTQY
TRBV6-6 | ASSWGQHYEQY
TRBV2 | ASSALTDSSQETQY
TRBV19 | ASSATPESSYNEQF
TRBV19 | ASSSTVSSYEQY
TRBV9 | ASSVGGDDTEAF
TRBV19 | ASSSVGAGQETQY
TRBV18 | ASSPMDRNYEQY
TRBV18 | ASSPRTPMNTEAF
TRBV7-7 | ASSFTRGHNEQF
TRBV9 | ASSSSSRDRAGNTIY
TRBV7-9 | ASSYGTTNEKLF